The 27 T cell receptor beta chains presented below share a single source sample, sequenced in a study of control samples from healthy donors and cancer patients. Sequenced by immunoSEQ multiplex PCR; TCRdb stores in-frame clones only, minus some. The sample lists approximately 150,000 clones; about 93% were seen once. Source material: blood. These receptors originate from a woman in her 30s in good health.

The chain joins TRBV28 to TRBJ2-7, with a weak D call TRBD1 (5 bases). Germline assignment: CDR1 MDHEN and CDR2 SYDVKM. V shed 4 bases and J shed 2 bases, with 15 bases lying between them. The CDR3 is 15 amino acids. DNA for the CDR3: TGTGCCAGCAGTTCTCGAGGCAGGGATGCCTACGAGCAGTACTTC. It is translated as CASSSRGRDAYEQYF. Variable domain in full (rest from reference TRBV28 and TRBJ2-7): DVKVTQSSRYLVKRTGEKVFLECVQDMDHENMFWYRQDPGLGLRLIYFSYDVKMKEKGDIPEGYSVSREKKERFSLILESASTNQTSMYLCASSSRGRDAYEQYFGPGTRLTVT.

This chain connects TRBV6-5 to TRBJ1-1; no reliable D call. Germline values: CDR1 MNHEY, CDR2 SVGAGI. V was trimmed by 4 bases and J by 1 base, leaving 7 bases between them. The CDR3 consists of 13 residues. CDR3 amino acids: CASSSHRNTEAFF. The CDR3 bases are TGTGCCAGCAGTTCTCACAGGAACACTGAAGCTTTCTTT.

V usage is TRBV10-3 and J usage is TRBJ2-5; TRBD1 might be the D (6 bases). V was cut by 3 bases and J by 2 bases, with 13 bases left in between. The length of the CDR3 is 15 residues. The V gene's germline CDR1 is ENHRY and CDR2 SYGVKD. The CDR3 loop reads CAISEGSRGQETQYF. The CDR3, as DNA: TGTGCCATCAGTGAAGGTTCTAGGGGGCAAGAGACCCAGTACTTC.

The V and J genes are TRBV5-1 and TRBJ1-2; D remains ambiguous. Germline assignment: CDR1 SGHRS and CDR2 YFSETQ. V dropped 3 bases and J dropped 8 bases, with 8 bases sitting between them. The CDR3 length is 11 residues. The CDR3 here is CASSYGSGYTF. Here the CDR3 DNA reads TGCGCCAGCAGCTATGGATCCGGCTACACCTTC.

The chain is built from TRBV3-1 (or the pseudogene TRBV3-2) and TRBJ2-7; maybe TRBD2 (6 bases). CDR1 and CDR2 (germline): LGHDT, YNNKEL (reference sequence). This CDR3 spans 14 amino acids. The V and J ends lost 5 bases and 3 bases respectively, with 14 bases between them. CDR3 sequence (DNA): TGTGCCAGCAGCTCCTTCGGGAGAAGCTACGAGCAGTACTTC. Translating gives CASSSFGRSYEQYF.

V and J are TRBV28 and TRBJ1-6; TRBD1 matches 8 bases. The V gene's germline CDR1 is MDHEN and CDR2 SYDVKM. This CDR3 is 13 amino acids long. V lost 4 bases and J lost 9; bases outside the gene matches: 2. The CDR3 region is CASSYRGSSPLHF. The CDR3 nucleotides are TGTGCCAGCAGTTACAGGGGGAGTTCACCCCTCCACTTT.

The rearrangement uses TRBV14 and TRBJ2-7, with TRBD2 matching over 15 bases. The CDR3 consists of 20 residues. With 1 base clipped from V and 0 bases from J, the junction kept 10 bases outside the gene matches. Germline-derived CDR1 and CDR2 are SGHDN and FVKESK. The CDR3 nucleotides are TGTGCCAGCAGCCAAGGCGACGCCGGGACTAGCGGGAGGAGCTCCTACGAGCAGTACTTC. The encoded protein is CASSQGDAGTSGRSSYEQYF.

The V call is TRBV5-1, the J call TRBJ2-6; D is uncertain. With 2 bases removed from V and 4 bases from J, the gap between germline ends came to 16 bases. The V gene's germline CDR1 is SGHRS and CDR2 YFSETQ. The CDR3 sequence is 17 residues long. CDR3 amino acids: CASSFRKKEAGANVLTF. CDR3 nucleotides: TGCGCCAGCAGCTTCAGGAAAAAGGAAGCCGGGGCCAACGTCCTGACTTTC.

The gene calls are TRBV20-1 and TRBJ1-1; D gene ambiguous. Germline V lookup: CDR1 DFQATT, CDR2 SNEGSKA (reference sequence). Deletions cut 3 bases from V and 6 bases from J, with 8 bases between. The CDR3 totals 11 residues. The CDR3 here is CSASRFPEAFF. In DNA, the CDR3 is TGCAGTGCTAGCCGCTTCCCTGAAGCTTTCTTT.

This clone was seen more than once but under ten times. The rearrangement links TRBV6-5 to TRBJ1-1; D might be TRBD1 (6 bases). The CDR3 contains 15 residues. Trimming took off 7 bases at V and 6 bases at J, with 21 bases between the two ends. Germline V gene sequence: CDR1 MNHEY, CDR2 SVGAGI. The chain's CDR3 is CASIPQEGGGAEAFF. The CDR3 nucleotides read TGTGCCAGCATCCCCCAGGAGGGGGGCGGGGCTGAAGCTTTCTTT.

The chain joins TRBV27 to TRBJ1-1, with D tentatively TRBD1 (5 bases). The length of the CDR3 is 13 residues. V shed 6 bases and J shed 4 bases, with 12 bases lying between them. Germline CDR1 reads MNHEY; CDR2 reads SMNVEV (reference sequence). The chain's CDR3 is CASRPIGATEAFF. CDR3 nucleotide sequence: TGTGCCAGCAGGCCTATAGGGGCCACTGAAGCTTTCTTT.

The CDR3 sequence: CASSLVGTRGSYNSPLHF. The DNA of the CDR3 is TGCGCCAGCAGCTTGGTAGGGACACGAGGATCCTATAATTCACCCCTCCACTTT. V is TRBV5-1 and J is TRBJ1-6; possibly TRBD1 for D (6 bases). The CDR3 runs 18 residues. Germline-derived CDR1 and CDR2 are SGHRS and YFSETQ. The germline V and J ends were trimmed by 0 bases and 1 base, with 14 bases remaining between them.

The chain combines TRBV18 with TRBJ2-3; D uncertain. V gave up 6 bases and J gave up 0 bases, with 13 bases separating them. Germline CDR1 reads KGHSH; CDR2 reads LQKENI. This CDR3 contains 15 residues. The CDR3 nucleotides are TGTGCCAGCTCCCCCCGGACGGCTAGCACAGATACGCAGTATTTT. Translated: CASSPRTASTDTQYF.

The chain is built from TRBV7-6 and TRBJ2-2; D gene unclear. The CDR3 length is 13 residues. V was clipped by 4 bases and J by 0 bases, with 3 bases between them. Germline loops: CDR1 SGHVS, CDR2 FNYEAQ. The CDR3 DNA follows: TGTGCCAGCAGCTCGTCGAACACCGGGGAGCTGTTTTTT. As protein: CASSSSNTGELFF. Full variable domain (rest looked up from reference TRBV7-6 and TRBJ2-2): GAGVSQSPRYKVTKRGQDVALRCDPISGHVSLYWYRQALGQGPEFLTYFNYEAQQDKSGLPNDRFSAERPEGSISTLTIQRTEQRDSAMYRCASSSSNTGELFFGEGSRLTVL.

The chain links TRBV29-1 to TRBJ1-1; the D is unclear. Trimming removed 6 bases at V and 0 bases at J, with 8 bases between. Germline CDR1 SQVTM, CDR2 ANQGSEA. This CDR3 has 12 residues. In DNA, the CDR3 is TGCAGCGTAACGGTCATGAACACTGAAGCTTTCTTT. Translating gives CSVTVMNTEAFF. Variable domain in full (rest from reference TRBV29-1 and TRBJ1-1): SAVISQKPSRDICQRGTSLTIQCQVDSQVTMMFWYRQQPGQSLTLIATANQGSEATYESGFVIDKFPISRPNLTFSTLTVSNMSPEDSSIYLCSVTVMNTEAFFGQGTRLTVV.

CDR3: CASSLGDRINQPQHF. CDR3 nucleotide sequence: TGCGCCAGCAGCTTGGGAGACAGAATCAATCAGCCCCAGCATTTT. The V call is TRBV5-1, the J call TRBJ1-5; D may be TRBD1 (5 bases). CDR1 is SGHRS, CDR2 YFSETQ, per germline. The CDR3 length is 15 residues. Trimming stripped 0 bases from V and 3 bases from J, with 10 bases between.

This chain uses TRBV7-9 with TRBJ2-7; 9 nucleotides align to TRBD1. The CDR3 is 16 amino acids. Germline V gene data show CDR1 as SEHNR and CDR2 as FQNEAQ (reference sequence). Unmatched junction bases numbered 10, after V lost 4 bases and J lost 3 bases. The CDR3 bases are TGTGCCAGCAGCTCCCCGCCGGGGACAGGGAGCTACGAGCAGTACTTC. Its translation: CASSSPPGTGSYEQYF.

This clone was seen a single time. The rearrangement uses TRBV15 and TRBJ2-2; 12 bases line up with TRBD2. This CDR3 has 18 residues. Germline V gives CDR1 LNHNV, CDR2 YYDKDF (reference sequence). The V segment lost 2 bases and the J segment 6 bases; nucleotides outside the gene matches: 10. This CDR3 reads CATSRPTTSGRSSGELFF. The CDR3 region has the DNA TGTGCCACCAGCAGACCGACGACTAGCGGGAGAAGTTCCGGGGAGCTGTTTTTT.

The rearrangement uses TRBV30 and TRBJ1-1; unclear D gene. Germline CDR1 is GTSNPN and CDR2 is SVGIG (reference sequence). The CDR3 runs 13 residues. Trimming removed 2 bases at V and 1 base at J, with 8 bases between. CDR3 residues: CAWSRSQNTEAFF. CDR3 in DNA: TGTGCCTGGAGTCGGAGTCAGAACACTGAAGCTTTCTTT.

The rearrangement links TRBV27 to TRBJ2-1; 12 bases line up with TRBD2. With 9 bases clipped from V and 6 bases from J, the junction kept 9 bases outside the gene matches. This CDR3 spans 15 amino acids. CDR1 is MNHEY and CDR2 is SMNVEV in the germline V gene (reference sequence). CDR3 nucleotides: TGTGCCAGTTGGCTAGCGGGAGGGCTGGGCAATGAGCAGTTCTTC. Its translation: CASWLAGGLGNEQFF.

This clone was seen a single time. The chain carries TRBV29-1 and TRBJ2-1, with a tentative D call TRBD2 (5 bases). This CDR3 has 11 residues. V lost 4 bases, J lost 10 bases, and 11 bases lay in between. Germline CDR1 reads SQVTM; CDR2 reads ANQGSEA. The CDR3 is CSVVPSGEQFF. The CDR3 DNA reads TGCAGCGTTGTTCCCTCGGGAGAGCAGTTCTTC.

The rearrangement links TRBV14 to TRBJ2-2; 7 nucleotides match TRBD2. The CDR3 spans 15 residues. Per the germline V gene, CDR1 is SGHDN and CDR2 is FVKESK. The J segment lost 6 bases and the V segment lost 0 bases, leaving 4 bases of the junction unmatched. The DNA for the CDR3 is TGTGCCAGCAGCCAAGACGGGGGGTCGGCCGGGGAGCTGTTTTTT. Translation: CASSQDGGSAGELFF.

This chain links TRBV28 with TRBJ2-7, with D perhaps TRBD2 (6 bases). V was trimmed by 7 bases and J by 6 bases, leaving 19 bases between them. Germline lookup yields CDR1 MDHEN and CDR2 SYDVKM. The CDR3 is made up of 14 amino acids. The CDR3 region has the DNA TGTGCCAGCACCCGACCAGGAGGGGCCGGCGAGCAGTACTTC. Its translation: CASTRPGGAGEQYF.

This chain connects TRBV10-1 to TRBJ1-3, with D hard to call. V was trimmed by 9 bases and J by 0 bases, leaving 9 bases between them. Germline V CDR1 and CDR2: WNHNN, SYGVQD (reference sequence). There are 13 residues in the CDR3. The chain's CDR3 is CARRRSSGNTIYF. CDR3 bases: TGCGCCAGGAGGAGGTCCTCTGGAAACACCATATATTTT.

CDR3 sequence: CAMRTGELFF. The CDR3 DNA reads as TGTGCCATGCGGACCGGGGAGCTGTTTTTT. The V call is TRBV3-1 (or the pseudogene TRBV3-2), the J call TRBJ2-2; D remains unclear. The germline V gene has CDR1 LGHDT and CDR2 YNNKEL (reference sequence). This CDR3 is built from 10 residues. Deletions cut 10 bases from V and 5 bases from J, with 5 bases between.

This chain links TRBV19 with TRBJ1-1, with 9 bases identical to TRBD1. This CDR3 is built from 13 residues. J gave up 0 bases and V 10 bases, and 3 bases lay outside the gene matches. CDR1 is LNHDA and CDR2 is SQIVND in the germline V gene (reference sequence). In DNA, the CDR3 is TGTGCCACCAGGGACAGGGTGAACACTGAAGCTTTCTTT. Its protein product is CATRDRVNTEAFF.

This clone was picked up a small number of times. This chain connects TRBV5-4 to TRBJ1-6; weak D call: TRBD1 (6 bases). Trimming removed 1 base at V and 5 bases at J, with 10 bases between. The CDR3 has 15 residues. From germline, CDR1 is SGHNT and CDR2 YYREEE (reference sequence). The CDR3 loop reads CASSLRQGNNSPLHF. Here the CDR3 DNA reads TGTGCCAGCAGCTTGCGGCAGGGGAATAATTCACCCCTCCACTTT.